This TCR beta chain was sequenced for a study of shared clonotypes between healthy human individuals. This clone was picked up one time. The CDR3 runs to 15 residues. Germline CDR1 and CDR2: SGDLS and YYNGEE. Unmatched junction bases numbered 2, after V lost 0 bases and J lost 4 bases. Assay: immunoSEQ multiplex PCR; the TCRdb copy retains only in-frame clones and omits some. The sample carries around 450,000 clones, 70% to 80% recorded once. The donors were adults (healthy and HIV-negative) with no recent acute infections or vaccinations. Unsorted samples drew genomic DNA from roughly 96 million PBMCs.

The receptor comes from a woman between 40 and 55 years old in good health. Some clones in this sample may be carry-over from other donors' samples. Sequencing was carried out using PBMCs. This sequence joins TRBV9 and TRBJ2-1; 9 bases are shared with TRBD2. The CDR3 is CASSVGGRAYNEQFF. The CDR3 coding sequence is TGTGCCAGCAGCGTAGGCGGGAGGGCGTACAATGAGCAGTTCTTC.